This T cell receptor beta chain appears in the sequencing data of a study of shared clonotypes between healthy human individuals. V lost 6 bases and J 0 bases, leaving 15 bases between the germline ends. The germline V gene has CDR1 MDHEN and CDR2 SYDVKM. The CDR3 consists of 16 residues. Deep was the level used in running the assay. The data were produced by immunoSEQ multiplex PCR, yet TCRdb's version contains in-frame clones alone and is incomplete. The table has about 1.5 million clones, roughly 96% seen once. Donation came from healthy HIV-negative adults that had no recent acute infections or vaccinations.

Sequencing was done on a sample of naive CD4+ T cells sorted from blood. The subset denotes: CD45RA+ positively selected. The origin of this receptor is a man younger than 40 in good health. The rearrangement uses TRBV28 and TRBJ2-1; no firm D call. CDR3 sequence reads: CASRTVGRSSYNEQFF. CDR3 in DNA: TGTGCCAGCAGAACCGTCGGACGAAGCTCCTACAATGAGCAGTTCTTC.